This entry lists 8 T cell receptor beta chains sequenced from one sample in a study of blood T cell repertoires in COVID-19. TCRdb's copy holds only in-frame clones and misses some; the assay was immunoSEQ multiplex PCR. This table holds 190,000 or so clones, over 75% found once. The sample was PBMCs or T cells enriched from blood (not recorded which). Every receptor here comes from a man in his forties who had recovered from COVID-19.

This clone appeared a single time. The chain's CDR3 is CAISGGGRPEKLFF. The CDR3 coding sequence is TGTGCCATCAGTGGCGGGGGAAGGCCTGAAAAACTGTTTTTT. The chain links TRBV10-3 to TRBJ1-4; a possible D gene is TRBD1 (5 bases). V was trimmed by 4 bases and J by 7 bases, leaving 13 bases between them. Looked up from germline, CDR1 is ENHRY and CDR2 is SYGVKD. This CDR3 region has 14 residues.

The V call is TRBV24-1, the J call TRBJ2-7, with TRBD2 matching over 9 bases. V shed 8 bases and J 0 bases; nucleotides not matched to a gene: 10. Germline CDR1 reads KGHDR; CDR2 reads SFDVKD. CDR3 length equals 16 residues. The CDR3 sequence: CATNRGGGGVSYEQYF. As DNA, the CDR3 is TGTGCCACCAACAGAGGAGGCGGGGGGGTCTCCTACGAGCAGTACTTC.

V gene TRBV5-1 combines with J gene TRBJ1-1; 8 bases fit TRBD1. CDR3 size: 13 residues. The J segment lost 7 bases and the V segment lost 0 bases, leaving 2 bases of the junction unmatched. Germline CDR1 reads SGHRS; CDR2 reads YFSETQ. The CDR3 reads CASSLAGGDEAFF. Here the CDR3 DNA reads TGCGCCAGCAGCTTGGCAGGGGGCGATGAAGCTTTCTTT.

The CDR3 nucleotides read TGTGCCAGCAGCTTCAACTATTACAATGAGCAGTTCTTC. Encoded protein: CASSFNYYNEQFF. The chain couples TRBV5-4 to TRBJ2-1; D unresolved. This CDR3 has 13 amino acids. V lost 2 bases to trimming and J lost 4 bases, with 7 bases between them. Germline CDR1 is SGHNT and CDR2 is YYREEE (reference sequence).

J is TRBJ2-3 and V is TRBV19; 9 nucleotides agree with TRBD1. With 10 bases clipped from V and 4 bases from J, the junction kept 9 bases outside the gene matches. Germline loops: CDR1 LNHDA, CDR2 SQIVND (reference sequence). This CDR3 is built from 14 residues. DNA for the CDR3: TGTGCCACCACAGGACAGGGGAAGGCAGATACGCAGTATTTT. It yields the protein CATTGQGKADTQYF.

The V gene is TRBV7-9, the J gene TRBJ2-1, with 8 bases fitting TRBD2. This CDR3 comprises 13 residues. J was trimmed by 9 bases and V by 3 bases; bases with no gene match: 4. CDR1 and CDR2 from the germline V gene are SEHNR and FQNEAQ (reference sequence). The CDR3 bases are TGTGCCAGCAGCTTCGGGACTAGGGGTGAGCAGTTCTTC. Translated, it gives CASSFGTRGEQFF.

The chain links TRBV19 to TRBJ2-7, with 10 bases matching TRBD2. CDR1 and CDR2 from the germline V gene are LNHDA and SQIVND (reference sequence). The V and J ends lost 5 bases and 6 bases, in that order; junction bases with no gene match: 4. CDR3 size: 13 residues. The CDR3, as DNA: TGTGCCAGTAGTCCCCGACTAGCGGGCGAGCAGTACTTC. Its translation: CASSPRLAGEQYF. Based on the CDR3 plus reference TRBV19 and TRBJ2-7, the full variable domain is DGGITQSPKYLFRKEGQNVTLSCEQNLNHDAMYWYRQDPGQGLRLIYYSQIVNDFQKGDIAEGYSVSREKKESFPLTVTSAQKNPTAFYLCASSPRLAGEQYFGPGTRLTVT.

The DNA for the CDR3 is TGTGCCAGCAGTCCGGGACAGGGGTTGGGTGAAGCTTTCTTT. It is translated as CASSPGQGLGEAFF. The chain recombines TRBV27 with TRBJ1-1; TRBD1 matches 10 bases. V gave up 5 bases and J gave up 7 bases; unmatched junction bases: 7. Germline CDR1 MNHEY, CDR2 SMNVEV (reference sequence). The CDR3 loop spans 14 amino acids.